The 32 T cell receptor beta chains reported below all come from one sample, sequenced in a study of OX40 agonist ivuxolimab in advanced cancers. The repertoire was sequenced with immunoSEQ multiplex PCR; TCRdb's copy has only in-frame clones and lacks some. The table includes 35,000 to 55,000 clones, about 83% detected once. The source was CD4+ or CD8+ T cells sorted from blood, collected in a trial of the OX40 agonist ivuxolimab. Every receptor here comes from an adult with an advanced solid tumor such as melanoma, head and neck, liver or kidney cancer.

V and J are TRBV9 and TRBJ2-5, with D perhaps assigned TRBD1 or TRBD2 (5 bases each). Trimming left V 4 bases short and J 5 bases short, with 18 bases between. There are 15 residues in the CDR3. Germline assignment: CDR1 SGDLS and CDR2 YYNGEE. Written as DNA, the CDR3 is TGTGCCAGCAGCTTTGACGGGGCACCGGGGGAGACCCAGTACTTC. Residues: CASSFDGAPGETQYF. Full variable domain (remainder filled in from reference TRBV9 and TRBJ2-5): DSGVTQTPKHLITATGQRVTLRCSPRSGDLSVYWYQQSLDQGLQFLIQYYNGEERAKGNILERFSAQQFPDLHSELNLSSLELGDSALYFCASSFDGAPGETQYFGPGTRLLVL.

The chain is built from TRBV15 and TRBJ2-1; 9 bases fit TRBD2. Germline V gives CDR1 LNHNV, CDR2 YYDKDF (reference sequence). The trim removed 4 bases at V and 4 bases at J, leaving 5 bases unmatched. The CDR3 totals 15 residues. The DNA of the CDR3 is TGTGCCACCAGCACGGGACTAGCCGCTTACAATGAGCAGTTCTTC. Protein: CATSTGLAAYNEQFF.

The chain combines TRBV13 with TRBJ2-1; 10 bases map to TRBD2. Germline CDR1 PRHDT, CDR2 FYEKMQ (reference sequence). V dropped 4 bases and J dropped 8; count of bases not matched to a gene: 8. This CDR3 is built from 15 residues. As DNA, the CDR3 is TGTGCCAGCAGCTATCGCAGACTAGCGGGCGATGAGCAGTTCTTC. Translated, it gives CASSYRRLAGDEQFF.

The V and J genes are TRBV27 and TRBJ1-2, with a weak D call TRBD1 (5 bases). Deletions cut 7 bases from V and 0 bases from J, with 15 bases between. This CDR3 has 15 residues. Germline values: CDR1 MNHEY, CDR2 SMNVEV (reference sequence). The CDR3 sequence is CASKSRVRSNYGYTF. CDR3 nucleotides: TGTGCCAGCAAGTCCAGGGTGCGCTCTAACTATGGCTACACCTTC.

This chain connects TRBV10-2 to TRBJ2-2; 10 positions agree with TRBD1. The trim removed 7 bases at V and 5 bases at J, leaving 7 bases unmatched. The CDR3 runs to 15 residues. Germline lookup yields CDR1 WSHSY and CDR2 SAAADI. The CDR3 DNA sequence: TGCGCCAGCACCGCCGGGACAGGGGCAACCGGGGAGCTGTTTTTT. It translates to CASTAGTGATGELFF.

V is TRBV18 and J is TRBJ1-3; D uncertain. CDR3 length: 15 residues. The germline CDR1 and CDR2 sequences are KGHSH and LQKENI. V was shortened by 3 bases and J by 0 bases, with 9 bases between the two germline ends. The CDR3 reads CASSPPSNSGNTIYF. CDR3 nucleotide sequence: TGTGCCAGCTCACCTCCCAGTAACTCTGGAAACACCATATATTTT.

The chain employs TRBV7-9 and TRBJ2-1; 12 bases agree with TRBD2. The length of the CDR3 is 15 residues. After removal of 5 bases from V and 8 bases from J, the junction contained 7 bases not matched to a gene. Germline lookup yields CDR1 SEHNR and CDR2 FQNEAQ (reference sequence). In DNA, the CDR3 is TGTGCCAGCAGCGCTAGCGGGAGGGCGTCCGATGAGCAGTTCTTC. It encodes CASSASGRASDEQFF.

The chain uses TRBV30 and TRBJ2-5; 13 positions match TRBD2. Per germline, CDR1 GTSNPN and CDR2 SVGIG (reference sequence). V was pared by 0 bases and J by 0 bases, with 7 bases of the junction left unmatched. The CDR3 is 18 residues long. Here the CDR3 reads CAWSVRTSGRIYQETQYF. The DNA of the CDR3 is TGTGCCTGGAGTGTTAGGACTAGCGGGAGAATATACCAAGAGACCCAGTACTTC.

With respect to this clone: This CDR3 is also generated by other DNA sequences in the sample. This chain uses TRBV21-1 with TRBJ1-2; the table names TRBD1, a call not compared with the DNA. TRBV21-1 is classified as a pseudogene. This CDR3 has 22 residues. The CDR3 DNA follows: TGTGCCAGCAGCACACCCTCACCGAGAGAAGCCTGGGGACAGGGGGATATTTATGGCTACACCTTC. Its translation: CASSTPSPREAWGQGDIYGYTF.

The CDR3 DNA is TGTGCCAGCAGCGTAGGCGGGAATAGCGGGAGCGGCGAGCAGTACTTC. It codes for CASSVGGNSGSGEQYF. The chain links TRBV9 to TRBJ2-7; 9 bases map to TRBD2. CDR3 size: 16 residues. The germline CDR1 and CDR2 sequences are SGDLS and YYNGEE. V shed 0 bases and J 6 bases; nucleotides not matched to a gene: 10.

CDR3 in DNA: TGTGCCAGCATCCCCTGGGGGGTTCGAAATGAGCAGTTCTTC. This encodes CASIPWGVRNEQFF. This chain uses TRBV5-8 with TRBJ2-1, with a tentative D call TRBD2 (6 bases). This CDR3 has 14 residues. CDR1 SGHTS and CDR2 YDEGEE come from the germline V gene. Trimming stripped 6 bases from V and 7 bases from J, with 17 bases between.

The gene calls are TRBV19 and TRBJ2-1; 11 bases line up with TRBD2. V shed 3 bases, J shed 2 bases, and the junction held 9 bases outside the gene matches. The germline gives CDR1 LNHDA, CDR2 SQIVND (reference sequence). This CDR3 has 18 residues. The CDR3 protein is CASSISRTSGWTYNEQFF. The DNA for the CDR3 is TGTGCCAGTAGTATCAGTAGGACTAGCGGGTGGACCTACAATGAGCAGTTCTTC.

The J gene is TRBJ1-2, the V gene TRBV6-5; D unclear. Trimming left V 6 bases short and J 7 bases short, with 9 bases between. CDR1 is MNHEY, CDR2 SVGAGI, per germline. The CDR3 extends over 11 amino acids. CDR3 sequence (DNA): TGTGCCAGCAGAACGGACCTTGGCTACACCTTC. The encoded protein is CASRTDLGYTF.

The rearrangement links TRBV6-5 to TRBJ2-5; 7 positions agree with TRBD1. CDR3 size: 14 residues. J gave up 4 bases and V 7 bases, and 9 bases lay outside the gene matches. Germline values: CDR1 MNHEY, CDR2 SVGAGI. CDR3 residues: CASNPTGIRETQYF. The DNA of the CDR3 is TGTGCCAGCAACCCGACAGGGATTCGAGAGACCCAGTACTTC.

This chain connects TRBV30 to TRBJ2-5; no reliable D call. This CDR3 contains 15 residues. Germline V gene sequence: CDR1 GTSNPN, CDR2 SVGIG (reference sequence). Between the trimmed V and J ends, which lost 0 bases and 1 base, there was a span of 12 bases. The CDR3 bases are TGTGCCTGGAGTGTATCACGGCAGCTCCAAGAGACCCAGTACTTC. Translation gives CAWSVSRQLQETQYF.

CDR3 protein: CASSPEVNTEAFF. CDR3 nucleotides: TGTGCCAGCTCACCAGAGGTAAACACTGAAGCTTTCTTT. The V and J genes are TRBV18 and TRBJ1-1; D is uncertain. Germline CDR1 reads KGHSH; CDR2 reads LQKENI. CDR3 size: 13 residues. Trimming cost V 2 bases and J 2 bases, with 6 bases left between them.

The table lists this clone with a count of one. The chain is built from TRBV5-1 and TRBJ2-7; D uncertain. Trimming cost V 1 base and J 0 bases, with 8 bases left between them. CDR3 length: 14 residues. Looked up from germline, CDR1 is SGHRS and CDR2 is YFSETQ. CDR3 coding DNA: TGCGCCAGCAGCTTGCAGGCCAGCTCCTACGAGCAGTACTTC. This encodes CASSLQASSYEQYF. Using reference TRBV5-1 and TRBJ2-7 for the parts outside the CDR3, the full variable domain is KAGVTQTPRYLIKTRGQQVTLSCSPISGHRSVSWYQQTPGQGLQFLFEYFSETQRNKGNFPGRFSGRQFSNSRSEMNVSTLELGDSALYLCASSLQASSYEQYFGPGTRLTVT.

The genes are TRBV18 and TRBJ2-7; D perhaps matches TRBD1 (5 bases). Germline-derived CDR1 and CDR2 are KGHSH and LQKENI. The CDR3 totals 13 residues. The V gene lost 8 bases and the J gene lost 5 bases, with 16 bases spanning the gap. The CDR3 sequence: CASQKGILDEQYF. DNA for the CDR3: TGTGCCAGCCAGAAGGGGATTCTAGACGAGCAGTACTTC.

The V call is TRBV30, the J call TRBJ2-7; D is possibly TRBD1 or TRBD2 (6 bases each). V lost 3 bases and J 4 bases, leaving 19 bases between the germline ends. Germline values: CDR1 GTSNPN, CDR2 SVGIG (reference sequence). The CDR3 is made up of 15 amino acids. Here the CDR3 reads CAWRTGLGGLYEQYF. The CDR3 DNA reads TGTGCCTGGAGGACAGGTCTCGGGGGTCTATACGAGCAGTACTTC.

CDR3 in amino acids: CASSLGLAGYEQYF. CDR3 nucleotides: TGTGCCAGCAGTTTGGGACTAGCTGGGTACGAGCAGTACTTC. The chain is built from TRBV6-6 and TRBJ2-7; 9 bases are shared with TRBD2. CDR1 and CDR2 (germline): MNHNY, SVGAGI (reference sequence). The CDR3 runs 14 residues. The trim removed 4 bases at V and 4 bases at J, leaving 5 bases unmatched.

The chain joins TRBV4-1 to TRBJ1-1; tentative D call: TRBD1 (6 bases). Germline V gene data show CDR1 as MGHRA and CDR2 as YSYEKL. Trimming removed 8 bases from V and 0 bases from J, with 16 bases in between. The CDR3 is 15 residues long. The CDR3 DNA is TGCGCCAGCCTCCCCACGGGACACTTGAACACTGAAGCTTTCTTT. Translated: CASLPTGHLNTEAFF.

This clone was counted between two and nine times. This rearrangement joins TRBV10-3 to TRBJ2-2; 11 bases are shared with TRBD2. V was pared by 6 bases and J by 1 base, with 4 bases of the junction left unmatched. CDR1 and CDR2 (germline): ENHRY, SYGVKD. The CDR3 length is 16 residues. The CDR3 DNA follows: TGTGCCATCAGCGCCGGACTAGCGGGGAACACCGGGGAGCTGTTTTTT. This codes for CAISAGLAGNTGELFF.

The chain links TRBV6-1 to TRBJ2-5; D call uncertain. V was pared by 1 base and J by 3 bases, with 9 bases between. Germline-derived CDR1 and CDR2 are MNHNS and SASEGT. The CDR3 spans 14 residues. The CDR3 spells CASSEGYGKETQYF. The CDR3, as DNA: TGTGCCAGCAGTGAAGGATACGGAAAAGAGACCCAGTACTTC.

The V gene is TRBV7-6, the J gene TRBJ1-2, with D maybe TRBD1 (6 bases). This CDR3 comprises 18 residues. Germline CDR1 SGHVS, CDR2 FNYEAQ. The V end lost 1 base, the J end lost 5 bases, and 23 bases lay between the germline ends. The CDR3 DNA reads TGTGCCAGCAGCTTAGGACCTGAGCAGGGGTTTTCAAATTATGGCTACACCTTC. Its translation is CASSLGPEQGFSNYGYTF.

CDR3 amino acids: CASSRQESNQPQHF. CDR3 DNA sequence: TGTGCCAGCTCACGACAAGAAAGCAATCAGCCCCAGCATTTT. The V gene is TRBV18, the J gene TRBJ1-5, with D hard to call. Germline CDR1 is KGHSH and CDR2 is LQKENI. The CDR3 length is 14 residues. V was cut by 4 bases and J by 1 base, with 8 bases left in between.

The rearrangement uses TRBV2 and TRBJ1-2, with 7 bases aligning to TRBD1. The trim removed 6 bases at V and 1 base at J, leaving 2 bases unmatched. CDR1 SNHLY and CDR2 FYNNEI come from the germline V gene. CDR3 size: 13 residues. The CDR3 is CASSRQGNYGYTF. The CDR3 region has the DNA TGTGCCAGCAGCCGACAGGGTAACTATGGCTACACCTTC.

The chain recombines TRBV7-8 with TRBJ2-5; 12 nucleotides match TRBD1. The CDR3 spans 16 residues. Unmatched junction bases numbered 10, after V lost 6 bases and J lost 5 bases. Looked up from germline, CDR1 is SGHVS and CDR2 is FQNEAQ. The CDR3 reads CASRRTWDRGQETQYF. The CDR3 DNA reads TGTGCCAGCAGGCGAACGTGGGACAGGGGGCAGGAGACCCAGTACTTC.

The chain is built from TRBV5-1 and TRBJ1-2, with 7 nucleotides matching TRBD1. This CDR3 region has 16 residues. The germline CDR1 and CDR2 sequences are SGHRS and YFSETQ. After removal of 0 bases from V and 4 bases from J, the junction contained 9 bases not matched to a gene. In nucleotides, the CDR3 is TGCGCCAGCAGCTTGGTTGGGGGACAGTCCGTCTATGGCTACACCTTC. It codes for CASSLVGGQSVYGYTF. The whole variable domain, filled in from reference TRBV5-1 and TRBJ1-2, reads KAGVTQTPRYLIKTRGQQVTLSCSPISGHRSVSWYQQTPGQGLQFLFEYFSETQRNKGNFPGRFSGRQFSNSRSEMNVSTLELGDSALYLCASSLVGGQSVYGYTFGSGTRLTVV.

The rearrangement uses TRBV19 and TRBJ1-4; D unresolved. V shed 1 base and J shed 4 bases, with 10 bases lying between them. This CDR3 is built from 15 residues. The germline gives CDR1 LNHDA, CDR2 SQIVND (reference sequence). CDR3 sequence reads: CASSIGGGLNEKLFF. The DNA for the CDR3 is TGTGCCAGTAGTATAGGGGGAGGTCTTAATGAAAAACTGTTTTTT.

The chain has TRBV5-1 and TRBJ2-3, with a weak D call TRBD1 (6 bases). Germline loops: CDR1 SGHRS, CDR2 YFSETQ. This CDR3 has 15 residues. V shed 3 bases and J shed 3 bases, with 14 bases lying between them. The CDR3 here is CASSSTGPETDTQYF. In DNA form, the CDR3 reads TGCGCCAGCAGCTCAACAGGGCCTGAAACAGATACGCAGTATTTT.

This chain links TRBV20-1 with TRBJ1-1, with a weak D call TRBD1 (6 bases). CDR1 is DFQATT and CDR2 is SNEGSKA in the germline V gene (reference sequence). The CDR3 runs to 11 residues. CDR3 residues: CSPEGGTEAFF. CDR3 DNA sequence: TGCAGCCCGGAGGGGGGCACTGAAGCTTTCTTT.

The chain combines TRBV7-9 with TRBJ2-7, with 9 positions matching TRBD2. V lost 2 bases to trimming and J lost 2 bases; unmatched junction nucleotides: 4. The CDR3 is made up of 15 amino acids. The germline gives CDR1 SEHNR, CDR2 FQNEAQ (reference sequence). CDR3 amino acids: CASSLRSSGTYEQYF. CDR3 nucleotide sequence: TGTGCCAGCAGCTTACGGTCTAGCGGGACCTACGAGCAGTACTTC.